The 10 T cell receptor beta chains below come from one sample, sequenced in a study of blood T cell repertoires in COVID-19. The assay was immunoSEQ multiplex PCR, and TCRdb's table has in-frame clones only and misses some. The sample gives about 100,000 clones, about 90% of which show up once; 15% to 20% is in the top ten. Sequenced: peripheral blood. Receptors were obtained from a man between 45 and 60 years old with acute or convalescent COVID-19.

The chain has TRBV10-2 and TRBJ1-1; TRBD1 agrees at 12 bases. Trimming cost V 2 bases and J 3 bases; bases outside gene matches: 10. CDR1 WSHSY and CDR2 SAAADI come from the germline V gene. The CDR3 contains 18 residues. In DNA, the CDR3 is TGCGCCAGCAGTGAGGGGGACAGGGGGCATAGATTGTACACTGAAGCTTTCTTT. Translating it yields CASSEGDRGHRLYTEAFF.

V and J are TRBV19 and TRBJ2-7; TRBD2 matches 12 bases. Germline CDR1 and CDR2: LNHDA and SQIVND (reference sequence). CDR3 length: 15 residues. After removal of 3 bases from V and 3 bases from J, the junction contained 3 bases not matched to a gene. The CDR3 DNA follows: TGTGCCAGTAGTATGGAACTAGCGGGGGGCTACGAGCAGTACTTC. This translates into CASSMELAGGYEQYF.

The chain combines TRBV5-1 with TRBJ2-2; TRBD1 aligns across 10 bases. The CDR3 is 15 residues long. Germline values: CDR1 SGHRS, CDR2 YFSETQ. The junction had 4 bases not matched to a gene; V was cut back by 5 bases and J by 3 bases. CDR3 in DNA: TGCGCCAGCAGGAATGACAGGGGGCACACCGGGGAGCTGTTTTTT. It yields the protein CASRNDRGHTGELFF.

The chain uses TRBV9 and TRBJ2-7; D call uncertain. CDR3 length: 14 residues. Germline CDR1 SGDLS, CDR2 YYNGEE. V lost 0 bases, J lost 1 base, and 8 bases lay in between. CDR3 sequence reads: CASSVVPESYEQYF. Written as DNA, the CDR3 is TGTGCCAGCAGCGTAGTGCCAGAATCCTACGAGCAGTACTTC. The variable domain in full, with the rest retrieved from reference TRBV9 and TRBJ2-7, is DSGVTQTPKHLITATGQRVTLRCSPRSGDLSVYWYQQSLDQGLQFLIQYYNGEERAKGNILERFSAQQFPDLHSELNLSSLELGDSALYFCASSVVPESYEQYFGPGTRLTVT.

The chain uses TRBV10-1 and TRBJ2-3, with D possibly being TRBD2 (5 bases). V shed 6 bases and J shed 2 bases, with 6 bases lying between them. The CDR3 runs 12 residues. Germline loops: CDR1 WNHNN, CDR2 SYGVQD (reference sequence). The DNA of the CDR3 is TGCGCCAGCAGCCGGGACACAGATACGCAGTATTTT. This translates into CASSRDTDTQYF.

This clone was found once. This chain uses TRBV6-5 with TRBJ1-2; a possible D gene is TRBD1 (6 bases). The CDR3 runs to 12 residues. Trimming cost V 8 bases and J 7 bases, with 14 bases left between them. Germline V gene data show CDR1 as MNHEY and CDR2 as SVGAGI. CDR3 residues: CASSKDSFGYTF. CDR3 in DNA: TGTGCCAGCTCCAAGGACAGCTTTGGCTACACCTTC.

The V call is TRBV3-1 (or the pseudogene TRBV3-2), the J call TRBJ1-4, with 12 bases fitting TRBD1. The junction had 7 bases not matched to a gene; V was cut back by 0 bases and J by 8 bases. This CDR3 comprises 17 residues. Germline V lookup: CDR1 LGHDT, CDR2 YNNKEL (reference sequence). This CDR3 is CASSQDILGTGGEKLFF. Here the CDR3 DNA reads TGTGCCAGCAGCCAAGATATCCTTGGGACAGGGGGCGAAAAACTGTTTTTT.

The chain carries TRBV10-2 and TRBJ1-6, with TRBD1 as a possible D gene (6 bases). Trimming left V 2 bases short and J 5 bases short, with 10 bases between. The CDR3 consists of 15 residues. Germline V CDR1 and CDR2: WSHSY, SAAADI. The CDR3 loop is CASSETGRNNSPLHF. The CDR3 DNA sequence: TGCGCCAGCAGTGAGACAGGGAGAAATAATTCACCCCTCCACTTT.

V gene TRBV6-5 combines with J gene TRBJ1-2; D is perhaps TRBD1 (6 bases). The ends were cut back, 5 bases at V and 3 bases at J, with 13 bases in the middle. The germline gives CDR1 MNHEY, CDR2 SVGAGI. The CDR3 runs to 14 residues. CDR3 sequence reads: CASSTRGFDYGYTF. The CDR3 region has the DNA TGTGCCAGCAGTACCAGGGGATTTGACTATGGCTACACCTTC.

The CDR3 sequence is CASSDTGGNQPQHF. CDR3 DNA: TGTGCCAGCAGTGACACAGGGGGGAATCAGCCCCAGCATTTT. The chain employs TRBV6-1 and TRBJ1-5, with TRBD1 matching 8 bases. Germline V CDR1 and CDR2: MNHNS, SASEGT. CDR3 length: 14 amino acids. V lost 3 bases and J lost 4; bases outside the gene matches: 2.